The source of this TCR beta chain is a study of blood T cells in healthy people across ages (dated by TCRdb to between 2015 and 2017). Looking at the study overall: Template switching captured roughly one uniquely barcoded TCR beta cDNA molecule per two T cells in model experiments. Age-related changes in TCR beta repertoire diversity were measured in the study by deep sequencing normalized with unique cDNA molecular identifiers. Donors of different ages were randomly distributed across sequencing lanes to avoid experimental bias. Two additional independent replicas of 1 million unique cDNA reads from the same blood draw were analyzed for two donors (one aged 18 to 30 and one aged 80 or older). The donors were divided into four age groups: young (average around 17 years), middle-aged (around 37), aged (around 59) and long-lived (more than 75).

In the case of this clonotype: No cognate antigen has been identified for it. Base qualities are not at hand, and no much larger clone is one base apart.

From the cysteine up to the phenylalanine, the CDR3 has a length of 13 residues. The retained sequence is limited to the CDR3, 39 bases, with the frame set at the first base. The germline ends are 15 bases apart after V is trimmed by 7 bases and J by 6 bases. The germline V gene encodes CDR1 SGDLS and CDR2 YYNGEE. The paper as a whole reports these results and caveats: Observed TCR beta diversity correlated strongly with the percentage of naive T cells measured by flow cytometry. Compared with the aged group, more naive CD4+ T cells, fewer expanded clones and increased TCR diversity were shown by the long-lived group, suggesting age selection. Conclusive comparison of naive and antigen-experienced compartments was prevented by the profiling of bulk unsorted PBMCs. Total diversity estimates from one million sequenced T cells were considered lower bounds and underestimates. As age increased, observed TCR beta diversity per million T cells dropped in a roughly linear way, and a significant reduction was already evident by age 40. Because donor CMV infection status was unknown, age-related changes in expanded clonotypes were potentially confounded.

Preparation of the library involved 5' RACE. Data came from an Illumina HiSeq 2500. A second PCR of about 6 to 11 cycles was run with a J-beta primer mix and a sample-barcoded 5' primer. A template-switch 5' adaptor carrying 12 random nucleotides introduced a unique molecular identifier onto each TCR beta cDNA molecule. At least 2.5 million CDR3-containing paired-end reads were obtained from each sample. The Mint cDNA synthesis kit, primed by a TRBC-specific oligonucleotide, was used to synthesize first-strand cDNA from all RNA. Following uracil-DNA glycosylase treatment, all cDNA underwent a first 18-cycle PCR with the universal primers M1SS and BC2_uni_R. Concerning the study's data processing: For normalization, 1 million high-quality reads, each with a distinct molecular identifier, were randomly selected from each sample. Reads sharing molecular identifiers were discarded rather than binned into consensus sequences. MiTCR, set to a Q25 quality threshold and the strictest error-elimination algorithm, was used for CDR3 identification, clonotype clustering and error correction. A nonparametric unseen species model with Euler transformation was used to estimate a lower bound on total TCR beta diversity. The raw public reads went through TCRdb reprocessing: fastp at Q25, MiXCR clone calling, in-frame beta chains kept. For every CDR3 protein sequence, its rows merge into one entry that carries the most common genes and DNA. What appears here as the V and J calls and clone size reflects TCRdb's work, not the paper's. Across this sample there are 1.5 million or so distinct CDR3 sequences, with 40% to 50% seen only once. Approximately 7.9% of the sample is taken by the ten largest.

Systemically healthy Caucasian individuals from Russia, 35 to 50 in total and aged roughly 6 to 100 years, were included as donors. Each donor gave about 11 milliliters of peripheral blood, drawn into EDTA-treated Vacutainer tubes. PBMCs were isolated by Ficoll-Paque density-gradient centrifugation, with at least 6 million obtained per sample. Total RNA, at least 5 micrograms per sample, was extracted from PBMCs with Trizol reagent. For every donor, flow cytometry on a PBMC aliquot measured the percentage of naive CD45RAhigh/CD27high T cells. The rearranged segments are TRBV9 and TRBJ2-3, with no D gene named confidently. The source material was blood. The sequence derives from a woman between 18 and 30 years old in good health. The CDR3 reads as follows: CASGPALMDTQYF. The nucleotides are TGTGCCAGCGGCCCAGCCTTAATGGATACGCAGTATTTT.